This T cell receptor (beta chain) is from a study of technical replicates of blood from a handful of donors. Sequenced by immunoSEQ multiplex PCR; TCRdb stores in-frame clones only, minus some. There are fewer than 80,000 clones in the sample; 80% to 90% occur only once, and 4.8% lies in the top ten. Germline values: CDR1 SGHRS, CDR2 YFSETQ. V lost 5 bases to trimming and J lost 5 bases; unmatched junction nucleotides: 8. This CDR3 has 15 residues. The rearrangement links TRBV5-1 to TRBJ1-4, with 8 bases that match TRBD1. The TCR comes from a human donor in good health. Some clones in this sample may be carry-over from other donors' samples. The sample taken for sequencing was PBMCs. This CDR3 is CASSRMTGENEKLFF. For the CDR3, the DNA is TGCGCCAGCAGTCGAATGACAGGGGAAAATGAAAAACTGTTTTTT.